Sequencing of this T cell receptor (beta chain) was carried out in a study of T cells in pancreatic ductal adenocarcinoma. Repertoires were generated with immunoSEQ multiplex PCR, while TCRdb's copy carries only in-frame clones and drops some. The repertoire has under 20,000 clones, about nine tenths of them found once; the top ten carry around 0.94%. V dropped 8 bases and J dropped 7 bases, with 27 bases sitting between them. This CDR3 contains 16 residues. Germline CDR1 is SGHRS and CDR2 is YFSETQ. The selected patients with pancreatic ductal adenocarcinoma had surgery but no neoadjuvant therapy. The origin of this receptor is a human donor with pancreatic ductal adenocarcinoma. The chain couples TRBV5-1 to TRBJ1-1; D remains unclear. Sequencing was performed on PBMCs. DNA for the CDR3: TGCGCCAGTCAAGCGGATAGACGGGCCCGGATGGGTGAAGCTTTCTTT. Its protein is CASQADRRARMGEAFF.